This T cell receptor beta chain was retrieved from a study of OX40 agonist ivuxolimab in advanced cancers. About the study: Ivuxolimab, an agonistic anti-OX40 (CD134) antibody, was given to patients. In this trial design, patients received ivuxolimab intravenously at 0.01 to 10 mg/kg every 2 weeks.

Trimming took 4 bases from V and 9 from J, leaving 7 bases between them. The CDR3 runs 11 residues. Germline loops: CDR1 MNHNS, CDR2 SASEGT. Produced via immunoSEQ multiplex PCR; TCRdb's table is partial and in-frame only. The table lists 35,000 to 45,000 clones, about four fifths of them singletons. The chain couples TRBV6-1 to TRBJ2-4; D remains ambiguous. Sequenced here: CD4+ or CD8+ T cells sorted from blood, sampled in a trial of the OX40 agonist ivuxolimab. This TCR derives from an adult with an advanced solid tumor such as melanoma, head and neck, liver or kidney cancer. CDR3 amino acids: CASSGLLIQYF. The CDR3 DNA sequence: TGTGCCAGCAGTGGCCTTCTCATTCAGTACTTC.